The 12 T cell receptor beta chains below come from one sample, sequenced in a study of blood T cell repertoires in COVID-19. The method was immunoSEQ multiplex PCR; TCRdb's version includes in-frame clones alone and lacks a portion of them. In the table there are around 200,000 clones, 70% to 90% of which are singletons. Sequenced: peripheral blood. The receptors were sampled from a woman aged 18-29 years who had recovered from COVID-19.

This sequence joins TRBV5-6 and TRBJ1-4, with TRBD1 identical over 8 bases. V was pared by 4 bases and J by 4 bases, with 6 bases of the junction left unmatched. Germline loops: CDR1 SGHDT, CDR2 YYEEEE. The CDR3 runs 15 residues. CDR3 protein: CASSPGTGVNEKLFF. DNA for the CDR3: TGTGCCAGCAGCCCGGGGACAGGTGTTAATGAAAAACTGTTTTTT.

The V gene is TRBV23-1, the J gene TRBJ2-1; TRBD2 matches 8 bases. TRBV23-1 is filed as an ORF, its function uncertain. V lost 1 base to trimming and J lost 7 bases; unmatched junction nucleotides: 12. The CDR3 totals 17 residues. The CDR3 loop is CASSQWQNGRARNEQFF. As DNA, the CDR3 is TGCGCCAGCAGTCAATGGCAAAACGGGAGGGCAAGGAATGAGCAGTTCTTC.

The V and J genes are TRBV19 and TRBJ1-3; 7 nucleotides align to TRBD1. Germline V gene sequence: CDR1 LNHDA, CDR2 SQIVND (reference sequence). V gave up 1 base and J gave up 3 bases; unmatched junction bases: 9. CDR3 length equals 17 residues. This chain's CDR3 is CASSIVYRGIIGNTIYF. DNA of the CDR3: TGTGCCAGTAGTATAGTTTACAGGGGAATAATTGGAAACACCATATATTTT.

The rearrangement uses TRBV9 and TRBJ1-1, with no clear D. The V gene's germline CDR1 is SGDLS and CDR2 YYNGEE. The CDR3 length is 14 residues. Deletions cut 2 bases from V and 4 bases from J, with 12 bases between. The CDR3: CASSVRAVGTEAFF. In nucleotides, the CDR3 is TGTGCCAGCAGCGTGCGCGCCGTCGGCACTGAAGCTTTCTTT. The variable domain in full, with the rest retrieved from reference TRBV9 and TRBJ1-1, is DSGVTQTPKHLITATGQRVTLRCSPRSGDLSVYWYQQSLDQGLQFLIQYYNGEERAKGNILERFSAQQFPDLHSELNLSSLELGDSALYFCASSVRAVGTEAFFGQGTRLTVV.

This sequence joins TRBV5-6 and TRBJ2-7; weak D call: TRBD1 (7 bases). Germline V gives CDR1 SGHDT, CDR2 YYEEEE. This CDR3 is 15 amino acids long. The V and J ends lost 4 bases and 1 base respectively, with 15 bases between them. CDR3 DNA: TGTGCCAGCAGCGCACACAGGGGACTTTCCTACGAGCAGTACTTC. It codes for CASSAHRGLSYEQYF.

The CDR3 DNA follows: TGCGCCAGCAGCTTGACAGGGAGCTCTGGGGCCAACGTCCTGACTTTC. It specifies CASSLTGSSGANVLTF. The V gene is TRBV5-1, the J gene TRBJ2-6, with D possibly being TRBD1 (6 bases). There are 16 residues in the CDR3. Trimming cost V 1 base and J 0 bases, with 8 bases left between them. Per the germline V gene, CDR1 is SGHRS and CDR2 is YFSETQ. Supplemented by reference TRBV5-1 and TRBJ2-6, the full variable domain reads KAGVTQTPRYLIKTRGQQVTLSCSPISGHRSVSWYQQTPGQGLQFLFEYFSETQRNKGNFPGRFSGRQFSNSRSEMNVSTLELGDSALYLCASSLTGSSGANVLTFGAGSRLTVL.

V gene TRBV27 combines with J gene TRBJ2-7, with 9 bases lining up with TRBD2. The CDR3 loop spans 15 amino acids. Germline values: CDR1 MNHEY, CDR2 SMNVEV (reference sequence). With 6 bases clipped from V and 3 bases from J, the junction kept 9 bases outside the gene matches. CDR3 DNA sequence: TGTGCCAGCAGCCGCAGTAGACTAGCGGACTACGAGCAGTACTTC. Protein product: CASSRSRLADYEQYF.

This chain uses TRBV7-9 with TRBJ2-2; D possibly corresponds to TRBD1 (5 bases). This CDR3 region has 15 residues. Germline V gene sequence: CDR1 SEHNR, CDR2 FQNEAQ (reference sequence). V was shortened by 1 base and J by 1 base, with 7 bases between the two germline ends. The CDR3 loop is CASSLGQLNTGELFF. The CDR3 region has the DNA TGTGCCAGCAGCTTAGGACAGCTGAACACCGGGGAGCTGTTTTTT.

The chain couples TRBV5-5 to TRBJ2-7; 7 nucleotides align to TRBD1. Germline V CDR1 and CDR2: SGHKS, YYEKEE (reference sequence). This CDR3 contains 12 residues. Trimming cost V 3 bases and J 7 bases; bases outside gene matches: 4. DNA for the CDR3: TGTGCCAGCAGCTACACAGGGGAGGAGCAGTACTTC. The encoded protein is CASSYTGEEQYF.

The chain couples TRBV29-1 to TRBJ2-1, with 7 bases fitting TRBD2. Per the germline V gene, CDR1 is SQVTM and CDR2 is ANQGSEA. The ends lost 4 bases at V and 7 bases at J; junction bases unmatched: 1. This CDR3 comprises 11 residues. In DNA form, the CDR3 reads TGCAGCGTTGGGGGGGGAAATGAGCAGTTCTTC. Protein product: CSVGGGNEQFF.

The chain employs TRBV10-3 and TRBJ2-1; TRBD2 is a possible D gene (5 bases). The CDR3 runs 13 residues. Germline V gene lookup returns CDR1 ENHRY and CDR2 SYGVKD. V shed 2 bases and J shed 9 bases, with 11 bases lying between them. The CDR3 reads CAISETLGGEQFF. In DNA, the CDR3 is TGTGCCATCAGTGAGACATTAGGAGGTGAGCAGTTCTTC.

Written as DNA, the CDR3 is TGTGCCAGCAGTACGACAGGGGTGGAGACCCAGTACTTC. Its protein product is CASSTTGVETQYF. The chain employs TRBV6-5 and TRBJ2-5; 8 nucleotides agree with TRBD1. The CDR3 consists of 13 residues. Germline trimming cut 5 bases from V and 5 bases from J; bases unmatched to any gene: 4. CDR1 is MNHEY and CDR2 is SVGAGI in the germline V gene.